A single sample gave rise to the 19 T cell receptor beta chains below, sequenced in a study of breast tumors, draining lymph nodes, adjacent tissues. Axillary draining lymph nodes of breast cancer patients supplied the node samples. Via MiXCR, TCRdb re-called the multiplex PCR reads, giving one row per CDR3 protein. The repertoire holds some 130,000 distinct CDR3 sequences, with about 20% as singletons. The material sequenced was axillary lymph node tissue. Receptors were obtained from a female donor with breast cancer. Some clones in this sample may be carry-over from other donors' samples.

As for this clonotype: A much larger clone sits a single nucleotide away, making a read error possible. V gene TRBV12-3 or TRBV12-4 combines with J gene TRBJ1-4; TRBD1 matches 7 bases. After removal of 5 bases from V and 6 bases from J, the junction contained 9 bases not matched to a gene. This CDR3 is built from 15 residues. CDR3 bases: TGTGCCAGCAGTCCGCGGGGACAGAGAGATGAAAAACTGTTTTTT. As protein: CASSPRGQRDEKLFF.

This clonotype was seen many times. This chain links TRBV9 with TRBJ2-5, with 8 bases identical to TRBD2. Trimming at V came to 7 bases and at J to 3 bases, leaving 8 bases not matched to a gene. CDR1 is SGDLS, CDR2 YYNGEE, per germline. There are 14 residues in the CDR3. Here the CDR3 DNA reads TGTGCCAGCTCCCCCGAACTAGCGGAAGAGACCCAGTACTTC. Translating it yields CASSPELAEETQYF. The full variable domain, rest sourced from reference TRBV9 and TRBJ2-5, is DSGVTQTPKHLITATGQRVTLRCSPRSGDLSVYWYQQSLDQGLQFLIQYYNGEERAKGNILERFSAQQFPDLHSELNLSSLELGDSALYFCASSPELAEETQYFGPGTRLLVL.

Concerning this clonotype: An end of the junction does not agree with germline; a read error may underlie this. The chain is built from TRBV6-5 and TRBJ1-2; TRBD1 is a possible D gene (6 bases). Germline V gene data show CDR1 as MNHEY and CDR2 as SVGAGI. CDR3 length: 13 amino acids. This chain's CDR3 is CASSFTGIYGYAF. In DNA, the CDR3 is TGTGCCAGCAGCTTTACAGGGATCTATGGCTACGCCTTC.

This clonotype came up many times. The chain joins TRBV9 to TRBJ2-2; 9 bases align to TRBD2. CDR3 length equals 16 residues. V shed 0 bases, J shed 4 bases, and the junction held 4 bases outside the gene matches. Germline V gene lookup returns CDR1 SGDLS and CDR2 YYNGEE. The CDR3 here is CASSVVAGGVTGELFF. CDR3 bases: TGTGCCAGCAGCGTAGTCGCGGGAGGGGTCACCGGGGAGCTGTTTTTT.

This clonotype came up many times. The chain joins TRBV12-3 or TRBV12-4 to TRBJ2-1; TRBD2 matches at 12 bases. The CDR3 consists of 15 residues. With V trimmed by 2 bases and J by 7 bases, 3 bases remained unmatched. CDR3 DNA sequence: TGTGCCAGCAGTTTAACTAGCGGGAGGCGGAATGAGCAGTTCTTC. This sequence encodes CASSLTSGRRNEQFF.

There are many counts of this clonotype. The gene calls are TRBV7-3 and TRBJ2-3; 8 positions agree with TRBD2. Germline trimming cut 5 bases from V and 2 bases from J; bases unmatched to any gene: 6. The germline gives CDR1 SGHTA, CDR2 FQGTGA. The CDR3 runs to 15 residues. CDR3: CASSPGGALTDTQYF. The CDR3 bases are TGTGCCAGCAGCCCCGGGGGGGCCCTCACAGATACGCAGTATTTT.

The gene calls are TRBV30 and TRBJ2-2, with 8 bases matching TRBD1. Per germline, CDR1 GTSNPN and CDR2 SVGIG (reference sequence). Losses at the gene ends were 7 bases for V and 7 bases for J; bases not matched to a gene: 8. The CDR3 extends over 13 amino acids. CDR3: CASAGGSYGELFF. The CDR3, as DNA: TGTGCCTCGGCAGGGGGCTCCTACGGGGAGCTGTTTTTT.

This clonotype showed up many times. J is TRBJ2-1 and V is TRBV6-1, with 9 nucleotides matching TRBD1. The CDR3 runs 14 residues. Germline CDR1 MNHNS, CDR2 SASEGT. The V segment lost 6 bases and the J segment 9 bases; nucleotides outside the gene matches: 9. CDR3 nucleotide sequence: TGTGCCAGCAGCCGGGACAGGGTTATTTTTGAGCAGTTCTTC. Translating gives CASSRDRVIFEQFF.

This clonotype has a handful of counts. A much larger clone lies a single base off, so this may be a read error. The rearrangement joins TRBV24-1 to TRBJ2-1; D perhaps matches TRBD1 (7 bases). The CDR3 covers 14 residues. The germline V gene encodes CDR1 KGHDR and CDR2 SFDVKD. Here the CDR3 reads CATSSTGTYNGQFF. In DNA, the CDR3 is TGTGCCACCAGTTCGACAGGGACTTACAATGGGCAGTTCTTC.

Only a few counts were recorded for this clonotype. The chain links TRBV27 to TRBJ2-1; D gene unclear. V was cut by 7 bases and J by 3 bases, with 19 bases left in between. Germline V gives CDR1 MNHEY, CDR2 SMNVEV (reference sequence). The CDR3 sequence is 16 residues long. In nucleotides, the CDR3 is TGTGCCAGCACAGTTTCCCTCCTGACACGCTACAATGAGCAGTTCTTC. It yields the protein CASTVSLLTRYNEQFF.

This clonotype was observed many times. The genes are TRBV20-1 and TRBJ1-5; TRBD1 matches at 7 bases. This CDR3 comprises 17 residues. Unmatched junction bases numbered 9, after V lost 1 base and J lost 0 bases. Germline V lookup: CDR1 DFQATT, CDR2 SNEGSKA (reference sequence). The DNA for the CDR3 is TGCAGTGCTAGAGTTCCTCGGACAGGATATAGCAATCAGCCCCAGCATTTT. Translating it yields CSARVPRTGYSNQPQHF.

In its sample, this clonotype was seen many times. This chain links TRBV6-5 with TRBJ1-6, with D possibly being TRBD1 (5 bases). In germline, CDR1 is MNHEY, CDR2 SVGAGI. V lost 6 bases to trimming and J lost 0 bases, with 12 bases between them. The CDR3 is 16 amino acids. In DNA, the CDR3 is TGTGCCAGCAGCCGGGTGGGGGTCTCCTATAATTCACCCCTCCACTTT. Protein product: CASSRVGVSYNSPLHF.

Notes on this clonotype: A much larger clone sits a single nucleotide away, making a read error possible. This chain uses TRBV19 with TRBJ1-5; D gene unclear. CDR1 is LNHDA and CDR2 is SQIVND in the germline V gene (reference sequence). Trimming left V 8 bases short and J 4 bases short, with 21 bases between. This CDR3 comprises 16 residues. CDR3 sequence: CASGLNPGGGNQPQHF. The CDR3 DNA reads as TGTGCCAGTGGTTTAAACCCTGGTGGAGGGAATCAGCCCCAGCATTTT.

In its sample, this clonotype was seen many times. V is TRBV4-1 and J is TRBJ1-3; the D gene is possibly TRBD1 (6 bases). V lost 0 bases to trimming and J lost 4 bases, with 10 bases between them. CDR3 size: 15 residues. From germline, CDR1 is MGHRA and CDR2 YSYEKL. For the CDR3, the DNA is TGCGCCAGCAGCCAAGATACGGGGGCGGGAAACACCATATATTTT. This translates into CASSQDTGAGNTIYF.

This clonotype was counted many times. The chain is built from TRBV6-1 and TRBJ2-1, with TRBD1 identical over 8 bases. V lost 3 bases and J lost 8; bases outside the gene matches: 6. The CDR3 is 14 residues long. From germline, CDR1 is MNHNS and CDR2 SASEGT. This CDR3 reads CASSDRGLYDEQFF. DNA of the CDR3: TGTGCCAGCAGTGACAGGGGGCTGTACGATGAGCAGTTCTTC.

This clonotype was seen ten or more times. The chain links TRBV5-6 to TRBJ2-1, with D unresolved. Trimming took 2 bases from V and 10 from J, leaving 7 bases between them. CDR1 and CDR2 from the germline V gene are SGHDT and YYEEEE. The CDR3 loop spans 11 amino acids. The CDR3 region is CASSFMGEQFF. For the CDR3, the DNA is TGTGCCAGCAGCTTTATGGGAGAGCAGTTCTTC.

With regard to this clonotype: A much larger clone lies a single base off, so this may be a read error. This is likely a read error, given that the CDR3 carries no conserved phenylalanine or tryptophan at its end. The chain joins TRBV4-1 to TRBJ2-5; 8 bases fit TRBD1. There are 15 residues in the CDR3. J was trimmed by 4 bases and V by 0 bases; bases with no gene match: 4. The germline CDR1 and CDR2 sequences are MGHRA and YSYEKL. The CDR3 bases are TGCGCCAGCAGCCAAGATGGGGGACAGGCAGAGACCCAGTACTCC. Its translation is CASSQDGGQAETQYS.

This clonotype was seen many times. The CDR3 bases are TGTGCCAGCTCCGGGACAGGCCCCTACGAGCAGTACTTC. Its translation: CASSGTGPYEQYF. The chain links TRBV6-5 to TRBJ2-7, with 8 positions matching TRBD1. The CDR3 extends over 13 amino acids. V gave up 8 bases and J gave up 2 bases; unmatched junction bases: 5. Germline V CDR1 and CDR2: MNHEY, SVGAGI.

This clonotype occurred many times. The V gene is TRBV10-1, the J gene TRBJ2-5; 8 nucleotides align to TRBD1. This CDR3 is 13 amino acids long. The germline CDR1 and CDR2 sequences are WNHNN and SYGVQD (reference sequence). V lost 2 bases and J lost 4; bases outside the gene matches: 0. CDR3 sequence: CASSEDRGETQYF. The CDR3, as DNA: TGCGCCAGCAGTGAGGACAGGGGAGAGACCCAGTACTTC.